This TCR beta chain was documented in a study of T cell repertoires in cytomegalovirus infection. TCRdb called the reads again in MiXCR, with one record for every CDR3 protein. The sample includes 500,000 or so distinct CDR3 sequences, 16% of them seen just once. In germline, CDR1 is MDHEN, CDR2 SYDVKM. V shed 4 bases and J 0 bases; nucleotides not matched to a gene: 5. The CDR3 runs 15 residues. In its sample, this clonotype was seen many times. Sequencing was performed on CD8+ T cells from PBMCs. The chain employs TRBV28 and TRBJ1-1; 7 bases line up with TRBD1. This clonotype originated in a human donor in good health (CMV status not recorded). Some clones in this sample may be carry-over from other donors' samples. The CDR3 sequence: CASSSTTGVNTEAFF. CDR3 DNA sequence: TGTGCCAGCAGTTCTACCACAGGGGTGAACACTGAAGCTTTCTTT. Based on the CDR3 plus reference TRBV28 and TRBJ1-1, the full variable domain is DVKVTQSSRYLVKRTGEKVFLECVQDMDHENMFWYRQDPGLGLRLIYFSYDVKMKEKGDIPEGYSVSREKKERFSLILESASTNQTSMYLCASSSTTGVNTEAFFGQGTRLTVV.